This T cell receptor beta chain was identified during a study of T cell changes during pregnancy in multiple sclerosis. The CDR3 contains 15 residues. Losses at the gene ends were 6 bases for V and 6 bases for J; bases not matched to a gene: 10. The germline V gene has CDR1 MNHEY and CDR2 SMNVEV (reference sequence). This clone was counted a single time. The data were produced by immunoSEQ multiplex PCR, yet TCRdb's version contains in-frame clones alone and is incomplete. The table lists over 70,000 clones, 90% to 95% of them singletons. The rearrangement joins TRBV27 to TRBJ2-2; 7 bases fit TRBD1. The specimen comprised peripheral blood, sampled in the first trimester of pregnancy. The sequence derives from a female donor in good health, enrolled as a control in a pregnancy study. The CDR3 DNA sequence: TGTGCCAGCAGCTTACCGGGACAGCCCCCCGGGGAGCTGTTTTTT. Translation gives CASSLPGQPPGELFF.